The TCR beta chain under discussion was sequenced for a study of cytomegalovirus exposure and HLA in healthy donors (dated by TCRdb to the late 2010s). For the wider study: An earlier analysis of roughly 570 of the donors reported over 250 Gb of sequence data and 95 million to 130 million unique TCR beta sequences obtained from 150 million to 200 million T cells. Approximately 300 gigabases of sequencing data and roughly 81 million unique TCR sequences made up an early release that covered several hundred HLA-typed donors. Among the 398 genotyped donors, around 79% belonged to the genetic ancestry cluster associated with self-reported Caucasian donors. The study was designed to test whether signatures of past pathogen exposure could be identified by cataloging public T cell receptors. Using immunosequencing, the study profiled T cell repertoires from about 620 subjects and related those repertoires to cytomegalovirus serostatus. Besides the first cohort of hundreds of subjects, a separate validation cohort made up of roughly 130 different subjects was used. The study combined high-throughput TCR immunosequencing, statistical association of individual TCRs with disease status, and machine learning to predict cytomegalovirus infection status. A later analysis re-analyzed previously published TCR beta repertoires from 500 to 700 donors and added high-resolution HLA genotyping to study TCR occurrence patterns. Rather than using new phenotypic data, the later analysis identified candidate immune exposures from TCR beta sequences and from how often those sequences occurred across donors. In an earlier analysis of a few hundred of the donors, high-throughput TCR beta sequencing was used to judge whether each TCR beta V gene segment behaved as functional or pseudogenic. Donor age, sex, ethnicity and CMV serostatus were compiled together with the repertoire data. A later genetic analysis took genome-wide SNP genotypes for about 55% of the roughly 700 donors and used that subset as a discovery cohort. All discovery cohort repertoires had been generated on a single sequencing platform. HLA typing covered class I and class II loci at four-digit resolution. Typing coverage varied by locus: about 629-640 donors for A, B, C, DRB1 and DQB1; roughly 520 for DQA1; some 610 for DPA1; around 490 for DPB1. A few DR-DQ haplotypes were treated as single units for association and clustering because of strong linkage in the cohort. Among 398 genotyped donors of the cohort, an average of 235,054 unique TCR beta nucleotide sequences were sequenced per donor, around 20% of them non-productive.

In the case of this clone: Its recognized antigen is unknown. No base quality information exists; no much larger clone differs at one position.

Overall study results and their limits: An earlier analysis of around 540 of the donors showed that most TCR beta V segments appeared in productive rearrangements either about 90% or about 30% of the time, which broadly matched IMGT annotations. Across donors, most TCR sequences were observed very rarely, whereas some public TCRs were present in many individuals. This cohort had only TCR beta chains sequenced, and the lack of alpha or paired-chain data limited which features could be detected. A cluster of highly shared sequence variants was judged likely to represent a technical artifact of the sequencing pipeline. The study listed 164 TCR beta chains as associated with cytomegalovirus. Because counts were too low, more than 15 rarely observed V segments, including chromosome 9 orphons, were excluded from the earlier analysis of roughly 580 of the donors. In a later analysis, HLA-associated TCR beta chains showed more clonal expansion and lower generation probabilities than non-associated chains that were equally common. Immune exposure information for the cohort was limited to CMV serostatus. A further reported finding was that TCR beta sequences accurately predicted the HLA-A and HLA-B alleles for most subjects in the first cohort. The authors suggested that the approach could potentially be extended to other disease states and immunological phenotypes. In vitro tests confirmed that a few of the cytomegalovirus-associated TCR beta chains recognize cytomegalovirus antigens. Specific HLA alleles were associated with roughly 17,000 TCR beta sequences at a false discovery rate of 0.05 in a later analysis. A later analysis reported that several top co-occurrence clusters appeared linked to parvovirus B19, influenza, CMV and Epstein-Barr virus. Strong co-occurrence of HLA alleles, especially DR and DQ, made assigning TCR associations to individual alleles difficult. Because some donors lacked HLA typing at each locus, the association tests relied only on the typed subset. In a later analysis, the rate of TCR association differed among HLA loci, with DRB1 alleles having the most associated TCRs and HLA-C alleles having the fewest. Correlated functional status among segregating V segments might reflect linkage disequilibrium, but an unknown experimental factor could not be ruled out. Roughly uniform sequencing depth across donors was assumed in presence/absence analyses, although this assumption may not hold. Some IMGT-functional V segments, including TRBV6-2 and TRBV6-3, could not be told apart with the 87-base-pair reads, so those segments were excluded. An association between a missense DCLRE1C variant and V-gene and J-gene trimming of TCR beta chains was found in a later genetic analysis and replicated in an independent cohort. According to a later genetic analysis, donors in an Asian-associated ancestry cluster had fewer N-insertions in productive TCRs than the roughly 660-donor mean. According to a later analysis, most CMV-associated TCR beta chains appeared to be HLA-restricted, and the HLA associations seemed to be driven largely by CMV exposure. The classifier was reported to diagnose cytomegalovirus status with high specificity and sensitivity in both the original and validation cohorts.

Library prep was done by the immunoSEQ multiplex PCR assay. The multiplex PCR relied on a mix of 60 forward primers for TCR Vbeta segments and 13 reverse primers for TCR Jbeta segments. Amplification of the CDR3 region of rearranged TCR beta genes was performed with a multiplex PCR assay on genomic DNA. The Illumina HiSeq System was used to sequence the amplified TCR beta libraries as 87-base-pair reads. The authors processed their data as follows. In a later analysis, 80 million or so unique TCR beta chains were counted across the roughly 670 repertoires, and roughly 10 million of these chains were shared by at least two donors. A nearest-neighbor algorithm error-corrected the raw reads and collapsed the reads into unique sequences, merging closely related sequences to remove PCR and sequencing errors. V, D and J gene segments were assigned by aligning CDR3 sequences to IMGT reference sequences. For a sequence to be retained, a match of at least six nucleotides to both a V gene segment and a J gene segment was required. Rearrangements were called productive when the CDR3 lacked stop codons and stayed in frame with V and J; all others were non-productive. Following IMGT convention, CDR3 was defined as the stretch from the second conserved V-encoded cysteine up to the conserved J-encoded phenylalanine. In an earlier analysis of approximately 590 of the donors, sequences lacking an unambiguous match to a single V gene segment were excluded. In an earlier analysis of several hundred of the donors, a V segment was called functional when productive rearrangements were above 56.7%, and segregating when the standard deviation between donors exceeded 5%. A statistical classification framework was developed to diagnose cytomegalovirus status using the catalog of TCR beta chain sequences. In a later analysis, V and J genes were assigned by comparing TCR nucleotide sequences against IMGT/GENE-DB human TR gene sequences. Using the TCRdist pipeline, a later analysis assigned CDR3 sequences along with most-parsimonious VDJ recombination scenarios. A later analysis defined each TCR beta chain by its CDR3 amino acid sequence plus V-gene family, and excluded reads lacking a unique V-gene family. As a way to deal with suspected cross-contamination and a sequencing artifact, a later analysis dropped 500 to 700 nucleotide sequences that were highly shared and had low generation probability. For each public chain, a later analysis derived a clonal expansion index from normalized ranks of inferred template counts within each repertoire. A later analysis computed generation probabilities with a VDJ recombination model fitted to out-of-frame rearrangements, and checked the results against IGoR. In a later analysis, TCR-TCR, TCR-HLA and TCR-CMV co-occurrence was scored with hypergeometric tests, and a repertoire-size bias correction was applied to TCR pairs. In a later analysis, false discovery rates were estimated by permuting HLA or CMV assignments 20 times. In a later analysis, co-occurring TCRs were grouped using DBSCAN, with TCRdist sequence similarity added in when clustering inside HLA-allele-positive subsets. Repertoires with fewer than 30,000 or more than 120,000 public chains were left out of co-occurrence clustering, as were several repertoires with anomalous nucleotide sharing. Drawn from immuneACCESS, this table holds only the in-frame rearrangements with V and J called that TCRdb kept. Clones are partly lost; checked studies trace under half to an unresolved V gene and leave the rest unexplained. V and J calls and clone size are given by that table; D and trimming were obtained from the DNA. For this sample there are around 91,000 clones; 78% appear just once. The top ten hold less than 5.5% of the sample.

The germline V gene gives CDR1 as MNHEY and CDR2 as SVGAGI. The CDR3 runs 13 residues from the cysteine to the phenylalanine. This entry keeps only the CDR3 DNA: 39 bases, framed from base 1. V loses 11 bases, J loses 1 base, and the germline ends lie 15 bases apart. The cohort was made up of hundreds of healthy bone marrow donors. All cohort members were sampled while nominally healthy, although unrecorded immune exposures were likely present. The donor was CMV seropositive and was included in the group of 290 or so seropositive cohort members. A peripheral blood sample was provided by each donor, and peripheral blood mononuclear cells were used for TCR beta sequencing. Genomic DNA extraction from the blood cell samples was performed with the Qiagen DNeasy Blood Extraction Kit.

Input material: PBMCs. The V and J segments used are TRBV6-5 and TRBJ2-7, and the D gene may be TRBD2, 7 bases matching. The clonotype comes from a male donor in good health and CMV-seropositive. The nucleotides are TGTGCCGCGTGGGGGGGGCCGTCCTACGAGCAGTACTTC. It is translated as CAAWGGPSYEQYF.